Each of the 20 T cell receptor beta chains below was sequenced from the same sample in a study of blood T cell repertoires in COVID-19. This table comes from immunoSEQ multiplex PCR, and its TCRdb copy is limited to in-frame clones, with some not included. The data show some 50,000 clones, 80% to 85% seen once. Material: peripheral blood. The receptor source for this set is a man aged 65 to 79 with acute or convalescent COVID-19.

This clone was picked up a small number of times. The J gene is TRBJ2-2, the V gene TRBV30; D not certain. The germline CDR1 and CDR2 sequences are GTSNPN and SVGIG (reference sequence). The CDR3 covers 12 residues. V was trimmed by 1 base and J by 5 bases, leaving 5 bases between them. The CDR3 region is CAWSEYTGELFF. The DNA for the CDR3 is TGTGCCTGGAGTGAATATACCGGGGAGCTGTTTTTT.

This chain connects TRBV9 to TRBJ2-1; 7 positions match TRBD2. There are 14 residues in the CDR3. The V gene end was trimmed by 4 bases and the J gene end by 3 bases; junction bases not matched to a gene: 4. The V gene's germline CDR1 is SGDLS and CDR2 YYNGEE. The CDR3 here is CASSPRTSYNEQFF. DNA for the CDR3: TGTGCCAGCAGCCCTAGGACTAGCTACAATGAGCAGTTCTTC.

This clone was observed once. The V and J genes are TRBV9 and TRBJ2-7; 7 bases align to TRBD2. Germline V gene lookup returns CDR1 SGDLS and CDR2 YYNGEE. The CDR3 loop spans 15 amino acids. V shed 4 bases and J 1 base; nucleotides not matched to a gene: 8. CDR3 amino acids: CASSSSSGVSYEQYF. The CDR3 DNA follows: TGTGCCAGCAGCTCCTCTAGCGGAGTTTCCTACGAGCAGTACTTC.

DNA for the CDR3: TGTGCCACCAGCAGAGATACCGGGACAGGTAGCACCCTCCACTTT. This translates into CATSRDTGTGSTLHF. V is TRBV15 and J is TRBJ1-6; 8 bases line up with TRBD1. The CDR3 is made up of 15 amino acids. V was pared by 0 bases and J by 14 bases, with 9 bases of the junction left unmatched. Germline lookup yields CDR1 LNHNV and CDR2 YYDKDF (reference sequence).

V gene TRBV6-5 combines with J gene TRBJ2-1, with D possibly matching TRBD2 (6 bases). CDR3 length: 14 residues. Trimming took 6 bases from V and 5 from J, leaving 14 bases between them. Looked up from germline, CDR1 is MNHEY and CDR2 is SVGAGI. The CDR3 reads CASSGTPGHNEQFF. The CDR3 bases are TGTGCCAGCAGCGGGACTCCCGGGCACAATGAGCAGTTCTTC.

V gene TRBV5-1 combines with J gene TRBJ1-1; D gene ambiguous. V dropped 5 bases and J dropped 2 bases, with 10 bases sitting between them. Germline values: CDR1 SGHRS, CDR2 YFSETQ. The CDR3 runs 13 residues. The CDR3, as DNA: TGCGCCAGCAGATCCGGAGGAAACACTGAAGCTTTCTTT. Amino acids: CASRSGGNTEAFF.

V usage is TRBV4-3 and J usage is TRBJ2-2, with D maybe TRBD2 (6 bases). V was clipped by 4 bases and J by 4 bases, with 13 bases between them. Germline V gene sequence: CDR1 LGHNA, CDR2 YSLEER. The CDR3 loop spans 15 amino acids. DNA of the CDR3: TGCGCCAGCAGCCCGATGGGGGGAGCCACCGGGGAGCTGTTTTTT. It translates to CASSPMGGATGELFF.

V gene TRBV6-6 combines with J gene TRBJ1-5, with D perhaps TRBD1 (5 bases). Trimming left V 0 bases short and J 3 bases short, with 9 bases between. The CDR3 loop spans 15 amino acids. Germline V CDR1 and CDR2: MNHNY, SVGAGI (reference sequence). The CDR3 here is CASSYSGGSNQPQHF. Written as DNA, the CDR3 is TGTGCCAGCAGTTACTCGGGGGGATCCAATCAGCCCCAGCATTTT.

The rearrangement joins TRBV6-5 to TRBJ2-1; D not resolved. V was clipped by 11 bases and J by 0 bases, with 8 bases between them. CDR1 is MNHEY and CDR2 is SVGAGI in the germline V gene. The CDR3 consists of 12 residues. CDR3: CAAGVSYNEQFF. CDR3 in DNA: TGTGCCGCAGGCGTCTCCTACAATGAGCAGTTCTTC.

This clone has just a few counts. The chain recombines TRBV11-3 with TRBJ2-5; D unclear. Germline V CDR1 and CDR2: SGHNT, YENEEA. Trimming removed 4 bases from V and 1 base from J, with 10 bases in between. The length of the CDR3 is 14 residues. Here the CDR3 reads CASSSTRSQETQYF. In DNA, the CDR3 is TGTGCCAGCAGCTCGACACGATCCCAAGAGACCCAGTACTTC.

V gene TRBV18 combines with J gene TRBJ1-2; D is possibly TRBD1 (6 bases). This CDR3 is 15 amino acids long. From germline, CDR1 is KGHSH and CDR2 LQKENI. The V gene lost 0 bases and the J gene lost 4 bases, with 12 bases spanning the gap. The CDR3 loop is CASSPPPQGSYGYTF. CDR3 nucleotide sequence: TGTGCCAGCTCACCACCGCCCCAGGGGAGCTATGGCTACACCTTC.

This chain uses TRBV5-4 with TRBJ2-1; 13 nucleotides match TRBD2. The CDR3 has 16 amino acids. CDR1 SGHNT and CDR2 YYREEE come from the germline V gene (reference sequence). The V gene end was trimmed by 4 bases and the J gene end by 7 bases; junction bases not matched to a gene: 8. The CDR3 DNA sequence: TGTGCCAGCAGCCACCGGACTAGCGGGAGTCCGAATGAGCAGTTCTTC. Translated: CASSHRTSGSPNEQFF.

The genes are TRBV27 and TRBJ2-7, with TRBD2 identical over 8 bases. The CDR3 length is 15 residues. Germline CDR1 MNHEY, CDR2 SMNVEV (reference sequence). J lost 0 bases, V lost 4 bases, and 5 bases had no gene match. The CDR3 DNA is TGTGCCAGCAGTTCTTTAGCGGGAATCTCCTACGAGCAGTACTTC. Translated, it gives CASSSLAGISYEQYF.

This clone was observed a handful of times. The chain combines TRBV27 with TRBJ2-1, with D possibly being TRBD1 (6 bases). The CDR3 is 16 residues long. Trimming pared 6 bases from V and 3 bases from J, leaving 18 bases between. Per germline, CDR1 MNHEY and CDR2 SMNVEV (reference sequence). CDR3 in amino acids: CASRELTGNNYNEQFF. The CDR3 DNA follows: TGTGCCAGCAGGGAACTTACAGGGAATAACTACAATGAGCAGTTCTTC.

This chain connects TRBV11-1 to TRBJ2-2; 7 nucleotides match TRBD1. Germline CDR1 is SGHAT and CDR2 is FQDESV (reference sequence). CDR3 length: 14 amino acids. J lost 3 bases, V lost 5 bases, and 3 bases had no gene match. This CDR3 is CASSRTGDTGELFF. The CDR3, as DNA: TGTGCCAGCAGCCGCACAGGGGACACCGGGGAGCTGTTTTTT. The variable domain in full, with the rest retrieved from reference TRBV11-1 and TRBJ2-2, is EAEVAQSPRYKITEKSQAVAFWCDPISGHATLYWYRQILGQGPELLVQFQDESVVDDSQLPKDRFSAERLKGVDSTLKIQPAELGDSAMYLCASSRTGDTGELFFGEGSRLTVL.

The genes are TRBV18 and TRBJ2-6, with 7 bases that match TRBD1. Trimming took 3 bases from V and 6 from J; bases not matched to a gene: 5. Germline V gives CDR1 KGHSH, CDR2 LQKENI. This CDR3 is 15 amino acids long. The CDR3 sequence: CASSPQTGKANVLTF. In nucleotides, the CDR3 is TGTGCCAGCTCACCCCAGACAGGGAAGGCCAACGTCCTGACTTTC.

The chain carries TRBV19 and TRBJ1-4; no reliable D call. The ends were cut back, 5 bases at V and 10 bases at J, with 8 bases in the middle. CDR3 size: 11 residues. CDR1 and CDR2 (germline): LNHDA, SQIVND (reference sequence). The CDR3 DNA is TGTGCCAGTAGTCAACAATCAAAACTGTTTTTT. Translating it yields CASSQQSKLFF.

The CDR3, as DNA: TGTGCCAGCAGTTCAACTAGCGGGAGCTCCTACGAGCAGTACTTC. This codes for CASSSTSGSSYEQYF. The chain employs TRBV7-9 and TRBJ2-7; TRBD2 matches at 11 bases. CDR1 SEHNR and CDR2 FQNEAQ come from the germline V gene (reference sequence). This CDR3 has 15 residues. Trimming at V came to 6 bases and at J to 0 bases, leaving 4 bases not matched to a gene.

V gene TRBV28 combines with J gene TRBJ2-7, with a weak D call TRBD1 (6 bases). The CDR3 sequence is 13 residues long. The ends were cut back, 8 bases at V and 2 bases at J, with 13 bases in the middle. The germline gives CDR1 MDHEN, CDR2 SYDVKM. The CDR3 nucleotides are TGTGCCAGCTACGACAGGACAACCTACGAGCAGTACTTC. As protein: CASYDRTTYEQYF.

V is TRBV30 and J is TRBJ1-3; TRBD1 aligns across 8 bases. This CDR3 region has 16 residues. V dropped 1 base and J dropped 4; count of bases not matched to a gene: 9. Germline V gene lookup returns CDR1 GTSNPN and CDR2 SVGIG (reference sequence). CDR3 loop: CAWSASRQGRGNTIYF. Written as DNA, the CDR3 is TGTGCCTGGAGTGCCTCCCGACAGGGGCGAGGAAACACCATATATTTT.